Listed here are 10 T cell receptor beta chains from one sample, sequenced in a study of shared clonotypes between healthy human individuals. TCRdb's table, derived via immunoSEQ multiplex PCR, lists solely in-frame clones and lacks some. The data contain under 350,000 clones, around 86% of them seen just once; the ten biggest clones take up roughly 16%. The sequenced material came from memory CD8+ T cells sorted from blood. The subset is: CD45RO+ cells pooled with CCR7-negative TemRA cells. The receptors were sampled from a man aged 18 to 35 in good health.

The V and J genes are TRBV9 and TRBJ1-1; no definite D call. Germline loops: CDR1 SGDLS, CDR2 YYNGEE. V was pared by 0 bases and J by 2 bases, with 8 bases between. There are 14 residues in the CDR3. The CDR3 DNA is TGTGCCAGCAGCGTAGGGGCGGTAAACACTGAAGCTTTCTTT. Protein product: CASSVGAVNTEAFF.

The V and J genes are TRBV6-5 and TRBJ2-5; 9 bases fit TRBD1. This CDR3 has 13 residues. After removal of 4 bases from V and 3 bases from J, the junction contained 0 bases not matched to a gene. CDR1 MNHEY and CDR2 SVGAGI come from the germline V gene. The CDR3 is CASSWDREETQYF. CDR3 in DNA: TGTGCCAGCAGTTGGGACAGGGAAGAGACCCAGTACTTC.

CDR3: CASSGQGPEAFF. The CDR3 coding sequence is TGTGCCAGCAGCGGACAGGGCCCTGAAGCTTTCTTT. This chain joins TRBV9 and TRBJ1-1; 7 nucleotides line up with TRBD1. V lost 3 bases, J lost 6 bases, and 2 bases stayed unmatched. The CDR3 runs 12 residues. Germline V gene data show CDR1 as SGDLS and CDR2 as YYNGEE. The variable domain in full, completed from reference TRBV9 and TRBJ1-1, reads DSGVTQTPKHLITATGQRVTLRCSPRSGDLSVYWYQQSLDQGLQFLIQYYNGEERAKGNILERFSAQQFPDLHSELNLSSLELGDSALYFCASSGQGPEAFFGQGTRLTVV.

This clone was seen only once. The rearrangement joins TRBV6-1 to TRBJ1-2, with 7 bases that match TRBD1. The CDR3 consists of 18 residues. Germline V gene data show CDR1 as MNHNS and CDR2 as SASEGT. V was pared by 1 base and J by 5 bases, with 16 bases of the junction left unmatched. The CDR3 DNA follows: TGTGCCAGCAGTGAAGGAAAGACAGGGAGCTATGGCGGTTATGGCTACACCTTC. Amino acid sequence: CASSEGKTGSYGGYGYTF.

CDR3 DNA: TGTGCCAGCAGTTTTGAGGCAAGCGGGAGTAAGACCGGGGAGCTGTTTTTT. As protein: CASSFEASGSKTGELFF. The rearrangement joins TRBV27 to TRBJ2-2; 8 bases match TRBD2. With 3 bases clipped from V and 5 bases from J, the junction kept 11 bases outside the gene matches. The length of the CDR3 is 17 residues. Germline CDR1 reads MNHEY; CDR2 reads SMNVEV (reference sequence).

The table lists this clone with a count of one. CDR3: CASRIWTTNTEAFF. The CDR3, as DNA: TGTGCCAGCAGGATCTGGACAACGAACACTGAAGCTTTCTTT. This chain joins TRBV27 and TRBJ1-1; D is possibly TRBD1 (5 bases). Trimming left V 6 bases short and J 1 base short, with 12 bases between. The CDR3 loop spans 14 amino acids. Germline CDR1 MNHEY, CDR2 SMNVEV (reference sequence).

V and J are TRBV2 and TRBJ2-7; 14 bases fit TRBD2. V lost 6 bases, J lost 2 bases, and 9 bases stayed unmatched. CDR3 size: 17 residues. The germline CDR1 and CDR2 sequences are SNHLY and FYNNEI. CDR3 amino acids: CASRGLAGDWGTYEQYF. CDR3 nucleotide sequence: TGTGCCAGCAGGGGACTAGCGGGAGATTGGGGAACCTACGAGCAGTACTTC.

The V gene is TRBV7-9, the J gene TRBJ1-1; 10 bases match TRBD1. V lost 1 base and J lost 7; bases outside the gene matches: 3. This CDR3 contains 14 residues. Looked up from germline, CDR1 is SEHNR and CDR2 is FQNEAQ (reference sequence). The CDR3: CASSLGQGAGEAFF. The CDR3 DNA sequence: TGTGCCAGCAGCTTAGGACAGGGGGCGGGTGAAGCTTTCTTT.

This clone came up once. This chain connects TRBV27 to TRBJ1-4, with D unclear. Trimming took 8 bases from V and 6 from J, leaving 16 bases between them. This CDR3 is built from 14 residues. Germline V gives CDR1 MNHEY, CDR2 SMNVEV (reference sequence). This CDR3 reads CASSRRGGYEKLFF. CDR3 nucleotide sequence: TGTGCCAGCTCTCGCCGGGGTGGGTATGAAAAACTGTTTTTT.

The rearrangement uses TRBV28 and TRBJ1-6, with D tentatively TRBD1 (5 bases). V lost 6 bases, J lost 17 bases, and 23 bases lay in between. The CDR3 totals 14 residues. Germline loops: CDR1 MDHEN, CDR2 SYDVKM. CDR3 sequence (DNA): TGTGCCAGCAGCTATCCGGGGGAGGGCCGAAGTATCCACTTT. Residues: CASSYPGEGRSIHF.